The source of this TCR beta chain is a study of cytomegalovirus exposure and HLA in healthy donors. With regard to this clone: What it binds is unknown.

After removal of 4 bases from V and 4 bases from J, the junction contained 5 bases not matched to a gene. Germline values: CDR1 MDHEN, CDR2 SYDVKM. This CDR3 is built from 15 residues. General study results and limits: The authors judged a highly shared variant cluster likely a sequencing artifact.

13 Jbeta primers and 60 Vbeta primers were used for the PCR. The assay was immunoSEQ multiplex PCR, and TCRdb's table has in-frame clones only and misses some. Seen here are about 130,000 clones, about 80% observed once, and the top ten hold 2.5% to 3%. The specimen sequenced was PBMCs. The chain joins TRBV28 to TRBJ2-7; 12 bases align to TRBD1. This TCR was recovered from a man under 40 in good health and CMV-seronegative. The CDR3 DNA follows: TGTGCCAGCAGTTCTCCGGGACAGGGGGCTTACGAGCAGTACTTC. Residues: CASSSPGQGAYEQYF.